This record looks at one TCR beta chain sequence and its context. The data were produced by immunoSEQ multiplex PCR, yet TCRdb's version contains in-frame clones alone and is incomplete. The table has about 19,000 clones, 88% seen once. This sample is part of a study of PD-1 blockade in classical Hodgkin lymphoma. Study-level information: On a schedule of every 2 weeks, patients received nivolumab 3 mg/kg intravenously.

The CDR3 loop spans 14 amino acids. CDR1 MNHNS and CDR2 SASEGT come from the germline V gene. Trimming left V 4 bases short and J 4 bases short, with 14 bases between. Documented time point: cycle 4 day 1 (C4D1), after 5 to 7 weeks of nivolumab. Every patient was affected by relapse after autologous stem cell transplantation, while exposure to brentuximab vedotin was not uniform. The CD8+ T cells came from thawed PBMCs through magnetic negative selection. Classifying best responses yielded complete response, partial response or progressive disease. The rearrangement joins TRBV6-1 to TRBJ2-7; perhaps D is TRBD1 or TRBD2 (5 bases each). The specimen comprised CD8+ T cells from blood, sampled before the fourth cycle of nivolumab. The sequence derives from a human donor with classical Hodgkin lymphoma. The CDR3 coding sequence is TGTGCCAGCAGTGCGAGGGGCACGGCATACGAGCAGTACTTC. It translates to CASSARGTAYEQYF.